These 23 T cell receptor beta chains were sequenced from one sample in a study of shared clonotypes between healthy human individuals. Generated by immunoSEQ multiplex PCR, the TCRdb table keeps only in-frame clones and is missing some. The sample yields some 1.4 million clones, approximately 97% seen once. The specimen was naive CD4+ T cells sorted from blood. As for subset: CD45RA+ positively selected. Receptor source: a man aged 25 to 40 in good health.

The chain joins TRBV9 to TRBJ2-1, with a possible D match to TRBD1 (6 bases). The V end was cut by 4 bases, the J end by 8 bases, with 16 bases between. The CDR3 length is 14 residues. From germline, CDR1 is SGDLS and CDR2 YYNGEE. The CDR3 sequence is CASSSQGQMDEQFF. CDR3 bases: TGTGCCAGCAGCTCCCAGGGGCAGATGGATGAGCAGTTCTTC.

The rearrangement uses TRBV9 and TRBJ2-1; 9 bases align to TRBD2. V lost 0 bases to trimming and J lost 5 bases; unmatched junction nucleotides: 12. The CDR3 contains 18 residues. Germline V lookup: CDR1 SGDLS, CDR2 YYNGEE. The CDR3 region has the DNA TGTGCCAGCAGCGTAGGTCTTAGCGGGAGATTTGGGGACAATGAGCAGTTCTTC. Its translation is CASSVGLSGRFGDNEQFF.

This chain uses TRBV5-1 with TRBJ2-3; D might be TRBD1 (5 bases). The CDR3 runs to 14 residues. Germline V gene sequence: CDR1 SGHRS, CDR2 YFSETQ. V was cut by 0 bases and J by 5 bases, with 10 bases left in between. The chain's CDR3 is CASSLAGQGDTQYF. CDR3 nucleotides: TGCGCCAGCAGCTTGGCAGGGCAAGGAGATACGCAGTATTTT.

The chain uses TRBV6-6 and TRBJ2-1; 12 bases fit TRBD2. This CDR3 has 15 amino acids. Germline CDR1 and CDR2: MNHNY and SVGAGI (reference sequence). Losses at the gene ends were 3 bases for V and 10 bases for J; bases not matched to a gene: 7. CDR3 region: CASSYQRTSGTEQFF. CDR3 DNA sequence: TGTGCCAGCAGTTATCAAAGGACTAGCGGGACGGAGCAGTTCTTC.

V and J are TRBV25-1 and TRBJ2-1; TRBD1 aligns across 10 bases. V lost 6 bases and J lost 7; bases outside the gene matches: 9. This CDR3 region has 15 residues. Germline CDR1 is MGHDK and CDR2 is SYGVNS. CDR3 nucleotide sequence: TGTGCCAGCAGCCCAATGACAGGGGGCTTGAATGAGCAGTTCTTC. It specifies CASSPMTGGLNEQFF.

The chain has TRBV11-2 and TRBJ2-5; D may match TRBD1 or TRBD2 (6 bases each). The CDR3 runs to 14 residues. Trimming took off 7 bases at V and 1 base at J, with 13 bases between the two ends. Germline V CDR1 and CDR2: SGHAT, FQNNGV. The CDR3 loop reads CASTTRGPQETQYF. CDR3 DNA sequence: TGTGCCAGCACCACCCGGGGGCCCCAAGAGACCCAGTACTTC. The entire variable domain, with the rest obtained from reference TRBV11-2 and TRBJ2-5, is as follows: EAGVAQSPRYKIIEKRQSVAFWCNPISGHATLYWYQQILGQGPKLLIQFQNNGVVDDSQLPKDRFSAERLKGVDSTLKIQPAKLEDSAVYLCASTTRGPQETQYFGPGTRLLVL.

The genes are TRBV5-4 and TRBJ2-7, with TRBD1 matching over 10 bases. With V trimmed by 4 bases and J by 1 base, 5 bases remained unmatched. The CDR3 covers 15 residues. CDR1 SGHNT and CDR2 YYREEE come from the germline V gene (reference sequence). The CDR3 DNA is TGTGCCAGCAGCCTGGGACAGGGGTTTTCCTACGAGCAGTACTTC. As protein: CASSLGQGFSYEQYF.

The rearrangement uses TRBV5-4 and TRBJ2-2, with 9 bases lining up with TRBD2. V dropped 4 bases and J dropped 3; count of bases not matched to a gene: 7. Looked up from germline, CDR1 is SGHNT and CDR2 is YYREEE (reference sequence). The CDR3 has 16 residues. CDR3: CASSLSGSPYTGELFF. The DNA of the CDR3 is TGTGCCAGCAGCCTTAGCGGGAGCCCCTACACCGGGGAGCTGTTTTTT.

CDR3 sequence: CASSQNPPTGGVGYEQYF. CDR3 coding DNA: TGCGCCAGCAGTCAAAACCCCCCGACAGGGGGTGTTGGCTACGAGCAGTACTTC. This chain connects TRBV23-1 to TRBJ2-7; 9 positions match TRBD1. TRBV23-1 is an open reading frame whose function is uncertain. This CDR3 comprises 18 residues. V dropped 2 bases and J dropped 3; count of bases not matched to a gene: 14.

This chain joins TRBV7-8 and TRBJ1-4; possibly TRBD1 for D (5 bases). This CDR3 is 13 amino acids long. Trimming cost V 5 bases and J 6 bases, with 10 bases left between them. CDR1 and CDR2 from the germline V gene are SGHVS and FQNEAQ. The CDR3 region has the DNA TGTGCCAGCAGCCGAGGGGTGGATGAAAAACTGTTTTTT. Translating it yields CASSRGVDEKLFF.

About this clone: Since the CDR3 does not end with the conserved phenylalanine or tryptophan, this likely comes from a read error. No DNA is shown, since the ends of the CDR3 on it are uncertain; the CDR3 is the one TCRdb lists. The gene calls are TRBV15 and TRBJ2-7. CDR1 LNHNV and CDR2 YYDKDF come from the germline V gene (reference sequence). The CDR3 is 11 amino acids long, termini counted. The CDR3: CATSRDQVLEI.

J is TRBJ1-4 and V is TRBV2, with no clear D. The ends were cut back, 5 bases at V and 6 bases at J, with 13 bases in the middle. Per the germline V gene, CDR1 is SNHLY and CDR2 is FYNNEI. This CDR3 has 14 amino acids. This CDR3 reads CASSRAPRDEKLFF. The CDR3 DNA follows: TGTGCCAGCAGTCGGGCCCCGCGGGATGAAAAACTGTTTTTT. Using reference TRBV2 and TRBJ1-4 for the parts outside the CDR3, the full variable domain is EPEVTQTPSHQVTQMGQEVILRCVPISNHLYFYWYRQILGQKVEFLVSFYNNEISEKSEIFDDQFSVERPDGSNFTLKIRSTKLEDSAMYFCASSRAPRDEKLFFGSGTQLSVL.

This chain connects TRBV5-1 to TRBJ2-7; weak D call: TRBD2 (5 bases). CDR1 and CDR2 (germline): SGHRS, YFSETQ. This CDR3 has 17 amino acids. V was shortened by 0 bases and J by 1 base, with 17 bases between the two germline ends. CDR3 in amino acids: CASSLEPRIRGSYEQYF. As DNA, the CDR3 is TGCGCCAGCAGCTTGGAGCCCCGAATCCGGGGTTCCTACGAGCAGTACTTC.

The V and J genes are TRBV28 and TRBJ1-5, with unresolved D. The CDR3 totals 14 residues. CDR1 MDHEN and CDR2 SYDVKM come from the germline V gene. Between the trimmed V and J ends, which lost 10 bases and 0 bases, there was a span of 13 bases. The CDR3 DNA reads as TGTGCCACCCAAACAGCTAATAGCAATCAGCCCCAGCATTTT. Protein product: CATQTANSNQPQHF.

This clone was observed a few times. This sample includes further DNA sequences coding for the same CDR3. The gene calls are TRBV11-3 and TRBJ2-2, with D uncertain. Germline V lookup: CDR1 SGHNT, CDR2 YENEEA. Between the trimmed V and J ends, which lost 0 bases and 2 bases, there was a span of 1 base. The CDR3 runs 13 residues. The CDR3: CASSLENTGELFF. The CDR3 DNA is TGTGCCAGCAGCTTAGAAAACACCGGGGAGCTGTTTTTT.

This chain connects TRBV28 to TRBJ1-4; D gene unclear. Trimming cost V 7 bases and J 8 bases, with 11 bases left between them. Looked up from germline, CDR1 is MDHEN and CDR2 is SYDVKM. CDR3 length equals 12 residues. In nucleotides, the CDR3 is TGTGCCAGCAAAGGGTTTGAAGAAAAACTGTTTTTT. Its protein is CASKGFEEKLFF.

This chain uses TRBV9 with TRBJ2-1; D gene uncertain. There are 13 residues in the CDR3. In germline, CDR1 is SGDLS, CDR2 YYNGEE. Trimming removed 4 bases at V and 2 bases at J, with 7 bases between. The CDR3 reads CASSWTPYNEQFF. CDR3 coding DNA: TGTGCCAGCAGCTGGACCCCCTACAATGAGCAGTTCTTC.

The chain couples TRBV7-9 to TRBJ1-4, with D perhaps TRBD1 (5 bases). Germline CDR1 reads SEHNR; CDR2 reads FQNEAQ (reference sequence). The CDR3 totals 14 residues. V was cut by 3 bases and J by 4 bases, with 9 bases left in between. CDR3 DNA: TGTGCCAGCAGCTTTCCAGGGTTTAATGAAAAACTGTTTTTT. Its translation is CASSFPGFNEKLFF.

The chain uses TRBV11-2 and TRBJ2-7; D unclear. The V gene's germline CDR1 is SGHAT and CDR2 FQNNGV. CDR3 length: 11 residues. V was clipped by 3 bases and J by 5 bases, with 5 bases between them. The CDR3 bases are TGTGCCAGCAGCTTTACGCACGAGCAGTACTTC. Its translation: CASSFTHEQYF.

The rearrangement links TRBV5-1 to TRBJ1-1, with 8 positions matching TRBD1. V shed 3 bases and J 4 bases; nucleotides not matched to a gene: 8. The CDR3 is 15 amino acids. Germline V gives CDR1 SGHRS, CDR2 YFSETQ. The CDR3 sequence: CASSSNRGRGTEAFF. The CDR3, as DNA: TGCGCCAGCAGCTCCAACAGGGGGAGGGGCACTGAAGCTTTCTTT.

This sequence joins TRBV21-1 and TRBJ2-7; the tabulated D call, TRBD2, remains unverified against the DNA. TRBV21-1 is labeled a pseudogene. This CDR3 is 16 amino acids long. The CDR3 here is CASSKSPTSGTYEQYF. CDR3 sequence (DNA): TGTGCCAGCAGCAAATCTCCGACTAGCGGAACCTACGAGCAGTACTTC.

This clone was recorded once. The chain couples TRBV21-1 to TRBJ2-5; the table gives TRBD2 as D, unverified against the DNA. TRBV21-1 is a listed pseudogene. The CDR3 is 15 residues long. CDR3 bases: TGTGCCAGCAGCAACTGCGGGAGGGCCCAGGAGACCCAGTACTTC. Amino acid sequence: CASSNCGRAQETQYF.

The chain employs TRBV27 and TRBJ2-1; D remains unclear. Trimming took 10 bases from V and 7 from J, leaving 23 bases between them. The CDR3 contains 15 residues. The V gene's germline CDR1 is MNHEY and CDR2 SMNVEV (reference sequence). This CDR3 reads CATRRIRGVGNEQFF. For the CDR3, the DNA is TGTGCCACCAGAAGGATACGTGGGGTGGGTAATGAGCAGTTCTTC.